This T cell receptor beta chain was sequenced during a study of Graves' ophthalmopathy and Graves' hyperthyroidism. TCR beta CDR3 regions were amplified from RNA transcripts. RT-PCR with HTBI primers came first, then second-round multiplex PCR. MiXCR, run by TCRdb on the multiplex PCR reads, gives a single entry per CDR3 protein. Altogether 600,000 to 700,000 distinct CDR3 sequences are present, about two fifths being singletons, with the ten largest covering roughly 3.5%. In donors with ophthalmopathy, activity was moderate-to-severe, with CAS ≥3, NOSPECS ≥4 and duration under 3 months. PBMCs had their origin in fresh peripheral blood (approximately 10 ml). This clonotype was detected ten times or more. With 1 base removed from V and 3 bases from J, the gap between germline ends came to 7 bases. This CDR3 spans 13 amino acids. In germline, CDR1 is SEHNR, CDR2 FQNEAQ (reference sequence).

Sequencing was carried out using peripheral blood. This TCR came from an adult man with Graves' ophthalmopathy. The V call is TRBV7-9, the J call TRBJ2-7; D is undetermined. The CDR3 region has the DNA TGTGCCAGCAGCTTAGTTGGTGGCTACGAGCAGTACTTC. This codes for CASSLVGGYEQYF.